Described below is a single T cell receptor (beta chain) sequence and its context. The CDR3 loop spans 14 amino acids. V was cut by 5 bases and J by 7 bases, with 14 bases left in between. CDR1 and CDR2 from the germline V gene are MNHEY and SMNVEV (reference sequence). The data stem from a study of blood T cell repertoires in COVID-19. Study background: COVID-19 samples collected from the United States, Italy and Spain covered acute and convalescent phases.

Per the study methods: Estimation of nucleated cell counts was performed using reference gene primer amplification. Method: immunoSEQ multiplex PCR; TCRdb's copy keeps in-frame clones and lacks some. The V and J calls and the clone size are those of that table, but D and trimming were determined from the DNA. The table includes some 310,000 clones, about 90% detected once. During active infection, Seattle patients enrolled and were then monitored through disease. Material for sequencing was peripheral blood. This chain links TRBV27 with TRBJ1-4; D is unclear. The sequence came from a woman aged 25 to 39 with COVID-19, enrolled during active disease. In nucleotides, the CDR3 is TGTGCCAGCAGTAAACGGGGTGGTGGTGAAAAACTGTTTTTT. This translates into CASSKRGGGEKLFF.